The clone carrying this T cell receptor beta chain was found once. The antigen is unknown. The sample belongs to a study of T cell responses to AZD1222 COVID-19 vaccine. Produced via immunoSEQ multiplex PCR; TCRdb's table is partial and in-frame only. The sample holds about 180,000 clones, approximately 86% seen once. The CDR3 has 11 residues. The V end lost 2 bases, the J end lost 10 bases, and 8 bases lay between the germline ends. CDR1 and CDR2 from the germline V gene are MNHNS and SASEGT. Findings and limits, study-wide: With dominance at 160-218 and 743-854, vaccine-associated CD4 TCRs spanned spike.

The TCR comes from an adult in good health. The material was peripheral blood, obtained on day 0 of AZD1222 vaccination. V and J are TRBV6-1 and TRBJ1-1; a possible D gene is TRBD1 (5 bases). CDR3: CASSEQGGAFF. In DNA form, the CDR3 reads TGTGCCAGCAGTGAACAGGGTGGAGCTTTCTTT.